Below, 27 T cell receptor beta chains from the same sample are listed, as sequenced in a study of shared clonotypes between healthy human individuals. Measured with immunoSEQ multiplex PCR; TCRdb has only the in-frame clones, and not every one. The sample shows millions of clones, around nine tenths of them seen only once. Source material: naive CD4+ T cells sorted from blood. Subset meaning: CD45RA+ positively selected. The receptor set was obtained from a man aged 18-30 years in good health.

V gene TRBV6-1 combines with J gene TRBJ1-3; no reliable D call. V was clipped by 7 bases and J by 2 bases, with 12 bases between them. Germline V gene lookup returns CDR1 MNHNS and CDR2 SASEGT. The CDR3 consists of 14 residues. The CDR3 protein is CASNREVAGNTIYF. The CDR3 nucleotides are TGTGCCAGCAACCGGGAGGTGGCTGGAAACACCATATATTTT.

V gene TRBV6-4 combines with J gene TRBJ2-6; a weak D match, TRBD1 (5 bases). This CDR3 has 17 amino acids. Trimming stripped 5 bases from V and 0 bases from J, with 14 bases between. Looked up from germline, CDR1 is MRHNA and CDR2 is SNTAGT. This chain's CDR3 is CASSPGHHNSGANVLTF. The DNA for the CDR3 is TGTGCCAGCAGTCCAGGACACCACAACTCTGGGGCCAACGTCCTGACTTTC.

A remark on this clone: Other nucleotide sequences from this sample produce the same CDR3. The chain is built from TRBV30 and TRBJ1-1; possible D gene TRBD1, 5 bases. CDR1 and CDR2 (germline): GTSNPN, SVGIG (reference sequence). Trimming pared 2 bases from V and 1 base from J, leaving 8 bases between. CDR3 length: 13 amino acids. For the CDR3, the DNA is TGTGCCTGGAGTAGACAGCAGAACACTGAAGCTTTCTTT. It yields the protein CAWSRQQNTEAFF.

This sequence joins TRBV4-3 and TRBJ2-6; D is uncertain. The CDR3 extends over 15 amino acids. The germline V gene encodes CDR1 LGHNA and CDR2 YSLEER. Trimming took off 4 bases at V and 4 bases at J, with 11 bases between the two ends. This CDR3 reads CASSLDGIGANVLTF. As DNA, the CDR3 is TGCGCCAGCAGCCTTGATGGGATCGGGGCCAACGTCCTGACTTTC.

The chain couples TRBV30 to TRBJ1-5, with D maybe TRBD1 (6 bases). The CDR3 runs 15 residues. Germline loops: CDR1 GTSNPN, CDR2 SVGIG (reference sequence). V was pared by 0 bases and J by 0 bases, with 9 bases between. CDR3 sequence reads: CAWSVRGFSNQPQHF. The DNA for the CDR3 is TGTGCCTGGAGTGTAAGGGGGTTTAGCAATCAGCCCCAGCATTTT.

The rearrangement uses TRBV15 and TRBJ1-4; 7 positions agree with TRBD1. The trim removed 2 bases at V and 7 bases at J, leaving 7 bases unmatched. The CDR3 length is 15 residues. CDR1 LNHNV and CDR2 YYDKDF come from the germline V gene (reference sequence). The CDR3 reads CATSRTGESFEKLFF. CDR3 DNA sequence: TGTGCCACCAGCAGAACAGGGGAGAGTTTTGAAAAACTGTTTTTT.

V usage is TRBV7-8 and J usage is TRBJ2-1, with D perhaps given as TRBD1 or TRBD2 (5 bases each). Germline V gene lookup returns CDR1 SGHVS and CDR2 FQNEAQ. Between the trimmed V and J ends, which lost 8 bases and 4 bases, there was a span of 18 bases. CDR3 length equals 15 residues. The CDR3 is CASGTGGAQYNEQFF. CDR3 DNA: TGTGCCAGCGGAACTGGGGGTGCCCAATACAATGAGCAGTTCTTC.

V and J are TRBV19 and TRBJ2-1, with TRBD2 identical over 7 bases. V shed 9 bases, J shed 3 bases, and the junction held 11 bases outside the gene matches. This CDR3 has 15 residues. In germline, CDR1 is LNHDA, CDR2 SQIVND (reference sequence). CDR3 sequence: CASEGGTNFYNEQFF. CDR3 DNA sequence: TGTGCCAGCGAGGGTGGGACTAACTTCTACAATGAGCAGTTCTTC.

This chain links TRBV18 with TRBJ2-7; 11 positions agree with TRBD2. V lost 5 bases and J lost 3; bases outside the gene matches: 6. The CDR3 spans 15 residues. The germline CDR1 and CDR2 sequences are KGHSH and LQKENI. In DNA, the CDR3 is TGTGCCAGCTCAGAGACTAGCGGGATGGTCTACGAGCAGTACTTC. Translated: CASSETSGMVYEQYF.

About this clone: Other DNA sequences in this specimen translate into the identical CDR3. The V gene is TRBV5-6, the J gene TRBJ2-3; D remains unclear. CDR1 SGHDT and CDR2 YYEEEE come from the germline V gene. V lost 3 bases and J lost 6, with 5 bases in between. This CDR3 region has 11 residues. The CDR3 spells CASSSRDTQYF. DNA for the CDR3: TGTGCCAGCAGCTCGAGGGATACGCAGTATTTT.

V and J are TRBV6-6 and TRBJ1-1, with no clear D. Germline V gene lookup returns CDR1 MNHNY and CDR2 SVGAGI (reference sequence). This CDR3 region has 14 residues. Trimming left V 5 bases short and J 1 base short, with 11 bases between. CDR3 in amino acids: CASSRVAKNTEAFF. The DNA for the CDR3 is TGTGCCAGCAGTCGTGTAGCGAAGAACACTGAAGCTTTCTTT.

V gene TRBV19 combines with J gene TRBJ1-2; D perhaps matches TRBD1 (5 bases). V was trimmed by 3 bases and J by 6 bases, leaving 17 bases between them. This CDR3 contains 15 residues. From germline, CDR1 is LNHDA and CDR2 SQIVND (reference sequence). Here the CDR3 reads CASSITPQGTDGYTF. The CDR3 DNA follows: TGTGCCAGTAGTATTACGCCTCAGGGAACTGATGGCTACACCTTC. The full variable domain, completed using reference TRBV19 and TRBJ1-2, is DGGITQSPKYLFRKEGQNVTLSCEQNLNHDAMYWYRQDPGQGLRLIYYSQIVNDFQKGDIAEGYSVSREKKESFPLTVTSAQKNPTAFYLCASSITPQGTDGYTFGSGTRLTVV.

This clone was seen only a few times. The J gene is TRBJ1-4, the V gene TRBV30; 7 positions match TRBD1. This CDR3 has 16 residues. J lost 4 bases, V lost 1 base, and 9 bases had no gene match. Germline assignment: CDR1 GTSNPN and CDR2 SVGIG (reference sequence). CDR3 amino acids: CAWSAIPQGINEKLFF. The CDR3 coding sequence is TGTGCCTGGAGTGCAATACCACAGGGGATTAATGAAAAACTGTTTTTT.

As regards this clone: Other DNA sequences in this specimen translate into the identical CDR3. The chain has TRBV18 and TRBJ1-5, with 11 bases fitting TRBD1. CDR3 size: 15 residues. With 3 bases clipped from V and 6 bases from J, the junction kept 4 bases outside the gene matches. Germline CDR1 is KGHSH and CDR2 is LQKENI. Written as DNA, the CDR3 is TGTGCCAGCTCACCGGGGACAGGGGGAAGTCAGCCCCAGCATTTT. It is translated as CASSPGTGGSQPQHF.

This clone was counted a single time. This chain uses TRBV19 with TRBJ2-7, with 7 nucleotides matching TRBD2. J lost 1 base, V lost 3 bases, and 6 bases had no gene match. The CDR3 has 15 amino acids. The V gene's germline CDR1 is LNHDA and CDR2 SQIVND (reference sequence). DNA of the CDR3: TGTGCCAGTAGTATCGCTCCTAGCGGTTCCTACGAGCAGTACTTC. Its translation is CASSIAPSGSYEQYF.

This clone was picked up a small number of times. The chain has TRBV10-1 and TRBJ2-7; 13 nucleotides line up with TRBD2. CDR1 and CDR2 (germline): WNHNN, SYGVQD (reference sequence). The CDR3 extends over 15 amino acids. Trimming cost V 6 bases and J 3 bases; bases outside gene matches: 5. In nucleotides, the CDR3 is TGCGCCAGCAGAGCCAGACTAGCGGGAGGCTACGAGCAGTACTTC. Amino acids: CASRARLAGGYEQYF.

CDR3 nucleotide sequence: TGCGCCAGCAGCTTGGCCAGTTCTTATGAAAAACTGTTTTTT. Protein product: CASSLASSYEKLFF. The V gene is TRBV5-1, the J gene TRBJ1-4, with D hard to call. The CDR3 is made up of 14 amino acids. Germline loops: CDR1 SGHRS, CDR2 YFSETQ. V was cut by 0 bases and J by 6 bases, with 9 bases left in between.

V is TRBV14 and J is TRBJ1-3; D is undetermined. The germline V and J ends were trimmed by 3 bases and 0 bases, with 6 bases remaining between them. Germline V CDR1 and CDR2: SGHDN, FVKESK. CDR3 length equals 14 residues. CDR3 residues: CASSHLNSGNTIYF. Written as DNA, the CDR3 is TGTGCCAGCAGCCATCTAAACTCTGGAAACACCATATATTTT.

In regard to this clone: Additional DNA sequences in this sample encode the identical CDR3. The CDR3 here is CASSYRDRGSYEQYF. The CDR3 DNA reads TGTGCCAGCAGTTACAGGGACAGGGGCAGCTACGAGCAGTACTTC. The chain is built from TRBV6-5 and TRBJ2-7; 10 bases are shared with TRBD1. Losses at the gene ends were 2 bases for V and 3 bases for J; bases not matched to a gene: 4. Germline V lookup: CDR1 MNHEY, CDR2 SVGAGI. The CDR3 covers 15 residues.

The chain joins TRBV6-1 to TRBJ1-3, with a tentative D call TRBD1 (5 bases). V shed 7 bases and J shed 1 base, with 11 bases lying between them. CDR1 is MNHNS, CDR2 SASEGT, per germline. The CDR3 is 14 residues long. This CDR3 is CASTGRGSGNTIYF. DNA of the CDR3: TGTGCCAGCACGGGCCGGGGGTCTGGAAACACCATATATTTT.

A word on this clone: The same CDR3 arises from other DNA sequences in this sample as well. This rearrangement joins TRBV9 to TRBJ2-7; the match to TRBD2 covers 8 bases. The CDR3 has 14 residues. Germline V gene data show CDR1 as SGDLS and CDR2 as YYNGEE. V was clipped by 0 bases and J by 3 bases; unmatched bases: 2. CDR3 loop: CASSVGSGGYEQYF. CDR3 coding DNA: TGTGCCAGCAGCGTAGGGAGCGGGGGCTACGAGCAGTACTTC.

The CDR3 protein is CASSHSGPDTQYF. The CDR3, as DNA: TGTGCCAGCAGCCACTCAGGTCCAGATACGCAGTATTTT. The chain recombines TRBV14 with TRBJ2-3, with D unresolved. Germline V gene data show CDR1 as SGHDN and CDR2 as FVKESK. The V and J ends lost 3 bases and 4 bases respectively, with 8 bases between them. The CDR3 spans 13 residues.

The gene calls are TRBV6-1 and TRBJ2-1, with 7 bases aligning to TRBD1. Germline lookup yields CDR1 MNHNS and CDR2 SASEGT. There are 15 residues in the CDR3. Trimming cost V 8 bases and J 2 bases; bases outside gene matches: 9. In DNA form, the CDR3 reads TGTGCCAGCTTAGGGTTAGGGACAGCCTACAATGAGCAGTTCTTC. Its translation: CASLGLGTAYNEQFF.

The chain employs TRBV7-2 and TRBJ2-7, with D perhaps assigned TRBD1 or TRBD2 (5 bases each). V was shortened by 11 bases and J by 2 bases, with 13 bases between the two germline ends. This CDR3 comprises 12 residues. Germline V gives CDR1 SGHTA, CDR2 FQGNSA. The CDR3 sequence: CAATGQAYEQYF. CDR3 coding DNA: TGTGCCGCCACGGGGCAGGCCTACGAGCAGTACTTC.

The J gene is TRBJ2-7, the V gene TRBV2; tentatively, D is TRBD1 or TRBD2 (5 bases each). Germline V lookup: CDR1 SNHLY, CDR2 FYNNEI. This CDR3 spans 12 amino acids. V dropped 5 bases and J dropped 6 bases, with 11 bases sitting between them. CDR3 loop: CASSPPGGEQYF. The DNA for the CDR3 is TGTGCCAGCAGTCCCCCTGGGGGCGAGCAGTACTTC.

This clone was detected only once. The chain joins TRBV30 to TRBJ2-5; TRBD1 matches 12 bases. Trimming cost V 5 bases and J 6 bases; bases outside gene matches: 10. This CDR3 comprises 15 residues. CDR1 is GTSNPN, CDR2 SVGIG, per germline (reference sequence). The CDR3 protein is CAWLTPGQGAKTQYF. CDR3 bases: TGTGCCTGGCTAACTCCGGGACAGGGGGCGAAGACCCAGTACTTC.

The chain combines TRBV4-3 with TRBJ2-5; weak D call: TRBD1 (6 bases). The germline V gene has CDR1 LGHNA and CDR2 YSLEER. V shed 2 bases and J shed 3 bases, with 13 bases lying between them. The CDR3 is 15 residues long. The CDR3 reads CASSQNPGQKETQYF. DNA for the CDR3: TGCGCCAGCAGCCAAAATCCGGGACAAAAAGAGACCCAGTACTTC.